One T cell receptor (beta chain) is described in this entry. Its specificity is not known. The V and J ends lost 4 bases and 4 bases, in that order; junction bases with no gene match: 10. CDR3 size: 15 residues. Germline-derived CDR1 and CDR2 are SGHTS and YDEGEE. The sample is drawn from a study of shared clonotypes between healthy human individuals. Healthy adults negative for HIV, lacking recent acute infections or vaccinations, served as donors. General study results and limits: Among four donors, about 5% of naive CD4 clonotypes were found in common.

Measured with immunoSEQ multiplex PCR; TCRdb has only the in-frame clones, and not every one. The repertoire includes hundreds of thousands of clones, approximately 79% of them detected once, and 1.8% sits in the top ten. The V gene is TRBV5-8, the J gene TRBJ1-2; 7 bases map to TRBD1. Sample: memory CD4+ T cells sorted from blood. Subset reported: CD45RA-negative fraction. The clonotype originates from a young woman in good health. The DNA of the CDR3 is TGTGCCAGCAGCCAAGATTGGGACAGAGCCTATGGCTACACCTTC. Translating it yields CASSQDWDRAYGYTF.